The present entry profiles one TCR beta chain with its context. Its target antigen remains unknown. This may come from a read error, since a much larger clone is one base off. Sequencing was performed on an Illumina HiSeq 1500. The public reads were reanalyzed by TCRdb: fastp trimming at Q25, MiXCR alignment, in-frame beta chains only. Each CDR3 protein gets just one entry, which takes the most common genes and DNA from the rows behind it. The sample table shows some 280,000 distinct CDR3 sequences, and roughly 13% are seen once. Around 8.1% of the sample lies in the top ten. Trimming takes 4 bases off V and 5 bases off J; junction bases not matched to a gene: 7. Spanning cysteine to phenylalanine, the CDR3 consists of 15 amino acids. Only the CDR3 DNA stays, 45 bases, in frame from base 1. CDR1 SNHLY and CDR2 FYNNEI are derived from the germline V gene. The sample originates from a study of T cell repertoires in cytomegalovirus infection (dated by TCRdb to between 2019 and 2020). A note on the overall study: Donor HLA type was relevant to the analysis, as public TCR beta signatures indicated carriage of CMV infection together with the matching HLA type. What the work shows at the level of the full study, not this receptor alone: Cumulative frequency of public TCR beta family members discriminated carriers of CMV infection plus the relevant HLA type in this cohort and an independent approximately 370-donor cohort. The ex vivo response was dominated by HLA-C-restricted CMV-specific TCR beta clonotypes, which also provided the single most frequent clonotype in two of eight donors.

The sequenced material came from PBMCs. The receptor's source is a human donor in good health (CMV status not recorded). Some clones in this sample may be carry-over from other donors' samples. The chain is encoded by TRBV2 joined to TRBJ2-2; TRBD2 lines up with 7 middle nucleotides. The bases read TGTGCCAGCAGTGGCAGGCGGGAGCCTACCGGGGAGCTGTTTTTT. Its product reads: CASSGRREPTGELFF.